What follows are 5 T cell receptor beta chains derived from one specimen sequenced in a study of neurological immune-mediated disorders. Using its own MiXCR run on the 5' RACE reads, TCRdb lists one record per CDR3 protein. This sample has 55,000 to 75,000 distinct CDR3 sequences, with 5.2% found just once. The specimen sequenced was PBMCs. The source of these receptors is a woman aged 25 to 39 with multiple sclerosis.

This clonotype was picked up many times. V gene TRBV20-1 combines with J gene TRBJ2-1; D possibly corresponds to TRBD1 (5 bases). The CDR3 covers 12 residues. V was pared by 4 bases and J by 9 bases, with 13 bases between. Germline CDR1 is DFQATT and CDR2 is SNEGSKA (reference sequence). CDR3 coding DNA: TGCAGTGCTACTACAGGTCTCGGTGAGCAGTTCTTC. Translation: CSATTGLGEQFF.

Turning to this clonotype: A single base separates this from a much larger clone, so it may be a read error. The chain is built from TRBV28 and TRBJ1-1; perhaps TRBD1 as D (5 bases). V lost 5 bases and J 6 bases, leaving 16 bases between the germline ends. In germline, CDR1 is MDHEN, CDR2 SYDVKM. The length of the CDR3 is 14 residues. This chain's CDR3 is CASSGGRGGAEAFF. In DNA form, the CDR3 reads TGTGCCAGCAGTGGGGGACGGGGAGGCGCTGAAGCTTTCTTT.

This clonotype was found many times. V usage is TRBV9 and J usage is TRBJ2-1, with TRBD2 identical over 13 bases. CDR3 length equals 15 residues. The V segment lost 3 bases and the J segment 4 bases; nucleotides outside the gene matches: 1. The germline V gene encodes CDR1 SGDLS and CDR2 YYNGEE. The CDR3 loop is CASSGGLAGYNEQFF. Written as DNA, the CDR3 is TGTGCCAGCAGCGGGGGACTAGCGGGGTACAATGAGCAGTTCTTC.

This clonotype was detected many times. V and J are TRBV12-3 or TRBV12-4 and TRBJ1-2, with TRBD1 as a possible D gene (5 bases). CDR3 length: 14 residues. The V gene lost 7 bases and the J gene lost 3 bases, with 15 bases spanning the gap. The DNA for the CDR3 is TGTGCCAGCACCTTGGGGGGTTCGGACTATGGCTACACCTTC. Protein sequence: CASTLGGSDYGYTF.

CDR3 in DNA: TGTGCCAGCAGTGAGGACGACACCGGGGAGCTGTTTTTT. This translates into CASSEDDTGELFF. The rearrangement joins TRBV6-4 to TRBJ2-2; D remains unclear. Germline V gene data show CDR1 as MRHNA and CDR2 as SNTAGT. Trimming stripped 3 bases from V and 3 bases from J, with 5 bases between. CDR3 size: 13 residues.